A selection of T cell receptor beta chains follows, all from one sample in a study of T-cell memory formation after mild COVID-19. TCRdb ran MiXCR on the 5' RACE reads and lists one entry per CDR3 protein. The sample has about 210,000 distinct CDR3 sequences; 8% to 11% are singletons. Sequencing input: PBMCs or a T cell subset sorted from them (not recorded which). Receptors originate from a man aged 18 to 30 who had mild COVID-19 (a few samples of this study predate the infection). Cell type and time point are not known. CDR3s include the opening cysteine and the closing phenylalanine or tryptophan. A D gene is named only where the DNA matches it firmly. Rows give clone size only sometimes, using once, few, many, or a class for an expanded clone.

>.|TRBJ2-7|TRBV4-1|.|14
TGCGCCAGCAGCCAACCGGGACTTGACCACGAGCAGTACTTC
CASSQPGLDHEQYF
>.|TRBJ1-5|TRBV10-3|.|15
TGTGCCATCAGTGAGTCCCCAGGGAGCAATCAGCCCCAGCATTTT
CAISESPGSNQPQHF
>.|TRBJ1-5|TRBV4-1|few|14
TGCGCCAGCAGTGATGTCCAGTCGGGTCAGCCCCAGCATTTT
CASSDVQSGQPQHF
>.|TRBJ2-3|TRBV4-2|few|18
TGTGCCAGCAGCCCCCGGGGGTACGGCGGAATCCCCACAGATACGCAGTATTTT
CASSPRGYGGIPTDTQYF
>.|TRBJ2-1|TRBV9|.|17
TGTGCCAGCAGCGTCTCCGGGACACCGGGATGGGGCAATGAGCAGTTCTTC
CASSVSGTPGWGNEQFF
>TRBD2|TRBJ2-5|TRBV7-3|few|15
TGTGCCAGCAGCCCTGAGGGAGGGGCATCAGGGACCCAGTACTTC
CASSPEGGASGTQYF
>.|TRBJ2-3|TRBV28|few|14
TGTGCCAGCAGTTTTGTCCGGAGGGTAAATACGCAGTATTTT
CASSFVRRVNTQYF
>.|TRBJ1-4|TRBV9|few|14
TGTGCCAGCAGCGTAGAGGGGTTCGGTGAAAAACTGTTTTTT
CASSVEGFGEKLFF
>TRBD2|TRBJ2-2|TRBV7-9|.|16
TGTGCCAGCAGCTTCCCTAGCGGGGGGACGACCGGGGAGCTGTTTTTT
CASSFPSGGTTGELFF
>.|TRBJ2-1|TRBV4-1|many|16
TGCGCCAGCAGCCAACCCCTAAGGACGGGTCAAAATGAGCAGTTCTTC
CASSQPLRTGQNEQFF
>.|TRBJ1-1|TRBV5-1|few|14
TGCGCCAGCAGCCGTGAACCTCAGGACACTGAAGCTTTCTTT
CASSREPQDTEAFF
>TRBD1|TRBJ1-1|TRBV29-1|.|14
TGCAGCGTTGATTACAGGGGCATGAACACTGAAGCTTTCTTT
CSVDYRGMNTEAFF
>.|TRBJ1-1|TRBV7-2|.|12
TGTGCCAGCAGCTTAGGTTGGACTGAAGCTTTCTTT
CASSLGWTEAFF
>.|TRBJ2-5|TRBV6-2/TRBV6-3|few|13
TGTGCCAGCAGTTACTTTGACAGCAGCGTCCAGTACTTC
CASSYFDSSVQYF
>.|TRBJ2-3|TRBV7-9|few|13
TGTGCCAGCAGCTTCCGGGACACAGATACGCAGTATTTT
CASSFRDTDTQYF
>TRBD1|TRBJ1-5|TRBV7-9|few|15
TGTGCCAGCAGCTCCGGGACAGGTCCAGGCGGGCCCCAGCATTTT
CASSSGTGPGGPQHF
>.|TRBJ2-1|TRBV10-1|few|15
TGCGCCAGCAGTGCGACACGGGGCGCCCACAATGAGCAGTTCTTC
CASSATRGAHNEQFF
>.|TRBJ2-3|TRBV3-1|.|15
TGTGCCAGCAGCCAAGGGGGGGGGCCGGTGGATACGCAGTATTTT
CASSQGGGPVDTQYF
>.|TRBJ1-1|TRBV24-1|.|14
TGTGCCACCAGTGATGGCTCGAAGGGGTTTTCGGCTTTCTTT
CATSDGSKGFSAFF
>TRBD1|TRBJ1-4|TRBV20-1|few|13
TGCAGTGCTAACAGGGGTCCTAATGAAAAACTGTTTTTT
CSANRGPNEKLFF
>.|TRBJ2-3|TRBV7-8|many|12
TGTGCCAGCAGCTCCCGCACAGATACGCAGTATTTT
CASSSRTDTQYF
>TRBD2|TRBJ2-3|TRBV7-2|few|16
TGTGCCAGCAGCTCGTTAGCGGGGGCCTACACAGATACGCAGTATTTT
CASSSLAGAYTDTQYF
>.|TRBJ1-3|TRBV18|few|17
TGTGCCAGCTCACCAATGTATACAGGGCTCTCTGGAAACACCATATATTTT
CASSPMYTGLSGNTIYF
>TRBD1|TRBJ1-4|TRBV27|few|14
TGTGCCAGCAGTGGGACAGGGAGATATGAAAAACTGTTTTTT
CASSGTGRYEKLFF
>.|TRBJ1-1|TRBV24-1|few|11
TGTGCCACCAGGCGGAACACTGAAGCTTTCTTT
CATRRNTEAFF
>.|TRBJ1-2|TRBV9|.|15
TGTGCCAGCAGCCCCCCGGGTCCGACTAACTATGGCTACACCTTC
CASSPPGPTNYGYTF
>.|TRBJ1-2|TRBV3-1|few|13
TGTGCCAGCAGCCTTCGAAGGTCCGATGGCTACACCTTC
CASSLRRSDGYTF
>.|TRBJ2-5|TRBV7-8|many|14
TGTGCCAGCAGCTTAGCCTGGATCGGGCGGACCCAGTACTTC
CASSLAWIGRTQYF
>.|TRBJ2-2|TRBV10-3|.|13
TGTGCCATCAGTGAGTCCTTGGTATGGGGGCTGTTTTTT
CAISESLVWGLFF
>.|TRBJ1-1|TRBV20-1|few|13
TGCAGTGCTAGCGGGGGGCGTTACACTGAAGCTTTCTTT
CSASGGRYTEAFF
>.|TRBJ2-1|TRBV7-2|few|15
TGTGCCAGCAGCTTACAGAGGGGGGGCCACAATGAGCAGTTCTTC
CASSLQRGGHNEQFF
>.|TRBJ1-2|TRBV12-3/TRBV12-4|.|14
.
CASSWGAGNYGHTF
>.|TRBJ1-2|TRBV12-3/TRBV12-4|.|15
TGTGCCAGCAGTTTGATAGGGGTCGTTAACTATGGCTACACCTTC
CASSLIGVVNYGYTF
>.|TRBJ2-3|TRBV7-2|few|14
TGTGCCAGCACGCTTAGTAGGGCTGCGGATACGCAGTATTTT
CASTLSRAADTQYF
>.|TRBJ1-2|TRBV7-2|few|16
TGTGCCAGCAGCTCGTACGAGGACGGGTGGGGCTATGGCTACACCTTC
CASSSYEDGWGYGYTF
>.|TRBJ1-3|TRBV20-1|few|13
TGCAGTGCTAGCACGCTTGACGGAAACACCATATATTTT
CSASTLDGNTIYF
>.|TRBJ2-7|TRBV6-2/TRBV6-3|.|13
TGTGCCAGTGCGAGGGACGGTTACTACGAGCAGTACTTC
CASARDGYYEQYF
>TRBD1|TRBJ1-2|TRBV18|few|15
TGTGCCAGCTCACTCCCCGGGACAGCTAACTATGGCTACACCTTC
CASSLPGTANYGYTF
>.|TRBJ1-2|TRBV12-3/TRBV12-4|many|12
TGTGCCAGCAGTCCAGTAGTTCGGGGCTACACCTTC
CASSPVVRGYTF
>.|TRBJ1-2|TRBV18|few|14
TGTGCCAGCTCACCCCGGACAGAGAACTATGGCTACACCTTC
CASSPRTENYGYTF
>.|TRBJ2-2|TRBV18|many|16
TGTGCCAGCTCACCAAATCAGGGAAGAGGCACCGGGGAGCTGTTTTTT
CASSPNQGRGTGELFF
>.|TRBJ1-1|TRBV7-9|few|13
TGTGCCAGCAGCTTCTTCCGGAACACTGAAGCTTTCTTT
CASSFFRNTEAFF
>.|TRBJ1-5|TRBV7-9|.|14
TGTGCCAGCAGCTTAGCGCTCAGTAATCAGCCCCAGCATTTT
CASSLALSNQPQHF
>TRBD2|TRBJ2-3|TRBV5-1|.|18
TGCGCCAGCAGCCCGGGACTAGCGGGGGGTTCCACCAAGGATACGCAGTATTTT
CASSPGLAGGSTKDTQYF
>.|TRBJ1-4|TRBV19|.|15
TGTGCCAGTTCGGAGACATCGGCAACTAATGAAAAACTGTTTTTT
CASSETSATNEKLFF
>.|TRBJ1-1|TRBV6-5|.|13
TGTGCCAGCAGTTACCGGCTGAACACTGAAGCTTTCTTT
CASSYRLNTEAFF
>.|TRBJ2-6|TRBV27|many|16
TGTGCCAGCAGTCCCTCCACCGACTCTGGGGCCAACGTCCTGACTTTC
CASSPSTDSGANVLTF
>TRBD2|TRBJ2-3|TRBV5-1|.|14
TGCGCCAGCAGCCGCAGCGGGGGGCAAGATACGCAGTATTTT
CASSRSGGQDTQYF
>.|TRBJ2-5|TRBV20-1|.|12
TGCAGTACCCTGGGACGGAAAGAAACCCAGTACTTC
CSTLGRKETQYF